Listed below are T cell receptor beta chains from one sample, sequenced in a study of blood T cell repertoires in COVID-19. Here immunoSEQ multiplex PCR was the method, and the copy in TCRdb shows in-frame clones only, minus some. Of 200,000 to 250,000 clones in the sample, approximately 90% were seen once. Sequenced input: peripheral blood. The origin of the receptors is a woman aged 45-59 years with COVID-19, enrolled during active disease. CDR3s include the opening cysteine and the closing phenylalanine or tryptophan. The D gene is left open where the match is weak. Size is stated for part of the rows, as once, few or many counts, or as a class when the clone is expanded.

v_gene: TRBV2; d_gene: NA; j_gene: TRBJ2-7; abundance: NA; len: 11; CDR3aa: CASRRTYVRYF; CDR3nt: TGTGCCAGCAGGAGGACTTACGTGCGGTACTTC
v_gene: TRBV7-7; d_gene: TRBD1; j_gene: TRBJ2-3; abundance: NA; len: 15; CDR3aa: CASSLRQGLSDTQYF; CDR3nt: TGTGCCAGCAGCTTAAGACAGGGTCTGTCAGATACGCAGTATTTT
v_gene: TRBV6-6; d_gene: TRBD1; j_gene: TRBJ1-3; abundance: NA; len: 15; CDR3aa: CASSFPQGAGNTIYF; CDR3nt: TGTGCCAGCAGTTTCCCACAGGGGGCAGGAAACACCATATATTTT
v_gene: TRBV6-4; d_gene: TRBD1; j_gene: TRBJ1-6; abundance: NA; len: 14; CDR3aa: CASRPGQGASPLHF; CDR3nt: TGTGCCAGCAGACCGGGACAGGGTGCCTCACCCCTCCACTTT
v_gene: TRBV29-1; d_gene: NA; j_gene: TRBJ1-4; abundance: NA; len: 14; CDR3aa: CSVGVTGPNEKLFF; CDR3nt: TGCAGCGTTGGTGTTACAGGTCCTAATGAAAAACTGTTTTTT
v_gene: TRBV27; d_gene: NA; j_gene: TRBJ1-6; abundance: NA; len: 13; CDR3aa: CASSFGGNSPLHF; CDR3nt: TGTGCCAGCAGTTTCGGCGGCAATTCACCCCTCCACTTT
v_gene: TRBV30; d_gene: NA; j_gene: TRBJ2-3; abundance: few; len: 14; CDR3aa: CAWSTGLGTDTQYF; CDR3nt: TGTGCCTGGTCTACAGGGTTGGGGACAGATACGCAGTATTTT
v_gene: TRBV6-1; d_gene: TRBD1; j_gene: TRBJ2-7; abundance: NA; len: 14; CDR3aa: CASSTGTGGHEQYF; CDR3nt: TGTGCCAGCAGCACCGGGACAGGGGGCCACGAGCAGTACTTC
v_gene: TRBV28; d_gene: TRBD1; j_gene: TRBJ1-2; abundance: NA; len: 16; CDR3aa: CASSNTQQGMLYGYTF; CDR3nt: TGTGCCAGCAGTAATACCCAACAGGGGATGTTATATGGCTACACCTTC
v_gene: TRBV3-1/TRBV3-2; d_gene: TRBD2; j_gene: TRBJ2-3; abundance: once; len: 18; CDR3aa: CASSHYPLAGGPTDTQYF; CDR3nt: TGTGCCAGCAGCCATTACCCTCTAGCGGGGGGCCCCACAGATACGCAGTATTTT
v_gene: TRBV5-1; d_gene: NA; j_gene: TRBJ1-2; abundance: few; len: 14; CDR3aa: CASSPTGNNYGYTF; CDR3nt: TGCGCCAGCAGTCCCACAGGGAACAACTATGGCTACACCTTC
v_gene: TRBV28; d_gene: TRBD2; j_gene: TRBJ2-3; abundance: once; len: 16; CDR3aa: CASRVGGGGGPDTQYF; CDR3nt: TGTGCCAGCAGAGTGGGGGGCGGGGGGGGACCAGATACGCAGTATTTT
v_gene: TRBV27; d_gene: NA; j_gene: TRBJ2-2; abundance: NA; len: 16; CDR3aa: CASSSFKGGLAGELFF; CDR3nt: TGTGCCAGCAGTTCGTTCAAAGGGGGTCTCGCCGGGGAGCTGTTTTTT
v_gene: TRBV27; d_gene: NA; j_gene: TRBJ2-3; abundance: NA; len: 15; CDR3aa: CASRSIWTSTDTQYF; CDR3nt: TGTGCCAGCAGGTCGATTTGGACTAGCACAGATACGCAGTATTTT
v_gene: TRBV7-2; d_gene: TRBD2; j_gene: TRBJ2-7; abundance: NA; len: 17; CDR3aa: CASSPDGGGSSPYEQYF; CDR3nt: TGTGCCAGCAGCCCGGATGGGGGGGGATCTTCCCCCTACGAGCAGTACTTC
v_gene: TRBV19; d_gene: TRBD2; j_gene: TRBJ2-3; abundance: NA; len: 16; CDR3aa: CASNLGPGGRTDTQYF; CDR3nt: TGTGCCAGCAACCTCGGACCGGGGGGTCGCACAGATACGCAGTATTTT
v_gene: TRBV2; d_gene: TRBD1; j_gene: TRBJ1-6; abundance: few; len: 15; CDR3aa: CASRKERTGQLPLHF; CDR3nt: TGTGCCAGCAGAAAAGAAAGGACAGGGCAGTTGCCCCTCCACTTT
v_gene: TRBV24-1; d_gene: NA; j_gene: TRBJ1-5; abundance: once; len: 13; CDR3aa: CATRATVDQPQHF; CDR3nt: TGTGCCACCAGGGCAACAGTGGATCAGCCCCAGCATTTT
v_gene: TRBV11-2; d_gene: TRBD1; j_gene: TRBJ1-6; abundance: once; len: 14; CDR3aa: CASGQTGLAPPLHF; CDR3nt: TGTGCCAGCGGCCAGACAGGGCTCGCGCCACCCCTCCACTTT
v_gene: TRBV9; d_gene: TRBD1; j_gene: TRBJ1-1; abundance: NA; len: 16; CDR3aa: CASSVAQGQGFTEAFF; CDR3nt: TGTGCCAGCAGCGTAGCTCAGGGACAGGGATTCACTGAAGCTTTCTTT
v_gene: TRBV10-3; d_gene: TRBD1; j_gene: TRBJ1-1; abundance: once; len: 13; CDR3aa: CAIMGQLNTEAFF; CDR3nt: TGTGCCATCATGGGACAGCTCAACACTGAAGCTTTCTTT
v_gene: TRBV10-3; d_gene: TRBD1; j_gene: TRBJ2-5; abundance: NA; len: 15; CDR3aa: CAISEPSGGGETQYF; CDR3nt: TGTGCCATCAGTGAGCCCTCAGGGGGCGGAGAGACCCAGTACTTC
v_gene: TRBV5-1; d_gene: NA; j_gene: TRBJ1-2; abundance: NA; len: 15; CDR3aa: CASSLSASGGYGYTF; CDR3nt: TGCGCCAGCAGCTTGTCTGCCAGCGGGGGCTATGGCTACACCTTC
v_gene: TRBV27; d_gene: TRBD1; j_gene: TRBJ1-1; abundance: NA; len: 14; CDR3aa: CASSFSRTGSEAFF; CDR3nt: TGTGCCAGCAGTTTTAGCCGGACAGGGTCTGAAGCTTTCTTT
v_gene: TRBV27; d_gene: NA; j_gene: TRBJ2-7; abundance: NA; len: 14; CDR3aa: CASSITQGFGEQYF; CDR3nt: TGTGCCAGCAGCATCACTCAGGGGTTTGGCGAGCAGTACTTC
v_gene: TRBV5-1; d_gene: TRBD2; j_gene: TRBJ2-5; abundance: NA; len: 15; CDR3aa: CASREAGGSRETQYF; CDR3nt: TGCGCCAGCCGAGAAGCGGGGGGATCTCGAGAGACCCAGTACTTC
v_gene: TRBV5-1; d_gene: NA; j_gene: TRBJ1-6; abundance: NA; len: 17; CDR3aa: CASSLAGGEPPNSPLHF; CDR3nt: TGCGCCAGCAGCTTGGCCGGAGGGGAGCCCCCAAATTCACCCCTCCACTTT
v_gene: TRBV7-8; d_gene: NA; j_gene: TRBJ2-2; abundance: few; len: 19; CDR3aa: CASSLRGLQLKMNTGELFF; CDR3nt: TGTGCCAGCAGCTTAAGAGGGCTTCAGCTGAAAATGAACACCGGGGAGCTGTTTTTT
v_gene: TRBV10-3; d_gene: TRBD1; j_gene: TRBJ1-5; abundance: NA; len: 16; CDR3aa: CAISTDPTGATQPQHF; CDR3nt: TGTGCCATCAGCACGGACCCTACAGGGGCGACTCAGCCCCAGCATTTT